This T cell receptor beta chain was obtained from a study of blood T cell repertoires in COVID-19. Study at large: Collection of acute and convalescent COVID-19 samples took place in the United States, Italy and Spain. Sample material is recorded as cDNA or gDNA derived from T cells, B-cell-depleted T cells, or PBMCs.

In the original processing: Amplified reference gene primers provided the basis for estimating nucleated cell counts. Clones were read by immunoSEQ multiplex PCR, and TCRdb kept only the in-frame ones, dropping some. V and J calls and clone size are those listed in that table; D and trimming were worked out from the DNA. The sample consists of under 250,000 clones, approximately 86% of them appearing once. This CDR3 has 15 amino acids. The J segment lost 7 bases and the V segment lost 5 bases, leaving 10 bases of the junction unmatched. The germline CDR1 and CDR2 sequences are SGHNT and YENEEA. The origin of this receptor is an elderly man with acute or convalescent COVID-19. The chain uses TRBV11-3 and TRBJ2-2, with 7 nucleotides matching TRBD2. Sequencing used peripheral blood. This CDR3 is CASSLGGYRGGELFF. CDR3 nucleotides: TGTGCCAGCAGCCTCGGGGGGTACCGAGGCGGGGAGCTGTTTTTT.